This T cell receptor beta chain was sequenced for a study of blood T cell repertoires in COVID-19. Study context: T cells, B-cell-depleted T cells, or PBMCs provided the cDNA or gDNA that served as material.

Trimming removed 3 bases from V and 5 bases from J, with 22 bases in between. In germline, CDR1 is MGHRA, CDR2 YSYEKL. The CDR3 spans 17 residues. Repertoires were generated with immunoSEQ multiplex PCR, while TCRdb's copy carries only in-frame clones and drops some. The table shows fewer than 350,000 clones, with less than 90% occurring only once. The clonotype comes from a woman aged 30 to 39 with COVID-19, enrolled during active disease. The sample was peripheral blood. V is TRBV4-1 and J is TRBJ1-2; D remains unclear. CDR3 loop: CASSQIRPGDFGYGYTF. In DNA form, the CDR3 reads TGCGCCAGCAGCCAGATTCGTCCGGGAGACTTCGGGTATGGCTACACCTTC.